The 20 T cell receptor beta chains below all came from one sample that was sequenced in a study of T cell responses to AZD1222 COVID-19 vaccine. TCRdb keeps only in-frame clones here, not all; method: immunoSEQ multiplex PCR. The data contain approximately 80,000 clones, approximately 80% of them singletons. The sequenced sample was peripheral blood, obtained on day 0 of AZD1222 vaccination. Every receptor here comes from an adult in good health.

The V call is TRBV5-4, the J call TRBJ2-7; 7 bases agree with TRBD2. J was trimmed by 0 bases and V by 4 bases; bases with no gene match: 7. The CDR3 runs 15 residues. Germline V gene data show CDR1 as SGHNT and CDR2 as YYREEE (reference sequence). The CDR3 DNA sequence: TGTGCCAGCAGCCCTACGGGAGGCCTCTCCTACGAGCAGTACTTC. Protein sequence: CASSPTGGLSYEQYF.

The chain couples TRBV13 to TRBJ1-4, with a weak D call TRBD1 (6 bases). Trimming removed 3 bases from V and 0 bases from J, with 11 bases in between. Germline loops: CDR1 PRHDT, CDR2 FYEKMQ (reference sequence). The CDR3 covers 16 residues. The CDR3 region has the DNA TGTGCCAGCAGCTTGTGGGGGGCAGCAACTAATGAAAAACTGTTTTTT. Encoded protein: CASSLWGAATNEKLFF.

This sequence joins TRBV2 and TRBJ1-6; maybe TRBD1 (6 bases). Deletions cut 6 bases from V and 7 bases from J, with 16 bases between. The length of the CDR3 is 15 residues. Germline lookup yields CDR1 SNHLY and CDR2 FYNNEI. The CDR3, as DNA: TGTGCCAGCAGAGGAGGGACATTGGGGAATTCACCCCTCCACTTT. This translates into CASRGGTLGNSPLHF.

CDR3 residues: CASSVTGTGYSPLHF. The CDR3 DNA is TGTGCCAGTAGTGTAACCGGGACAGGCTATTCACCCCTCCACTTT. This chain connects TRBV19 to TRBJ1-6, with 8 bases that match TRBD1. Trimming at V came to 5 bases and at J to 8 bases, leaving 8 bases not matched to a gene. The V gene's germline CDR1 is LNHDA and CDR2 SQIVND (reference sequence). The CDR3 has 15 amino acids.

The rearrangement joins TRBV7-8 to TRBJ2-7; no clear D. Germline loops: CDR1 SGHVS, CDR2 FQNEAQ. CDR3 size: 14 residues. Trimming left V 1 base short and J 3 bases short, with 10 bases between. The CDR3 DNA is TGTGCCAGCAGCTTAGTTGGCTCTAGCTACGAGCAGTACTTC. Protein product: CASSLVGSSYEQYF.

The chain joins TRBV27 to TRBJ1-6; 7 bases line up with TRBD1. The germline V gene encodes CDR1 MNHEY and CDR2 SMNVEV (reference sequence). V gave up 6 bases and J gave up 8 bases; unmatched junction bases: 7. The CDR3 consists of 14 residues. The DNA for the CDR3 is TGTGCCAGCAGCCCGGGACAGTTTCATTCACCCCTCCACTTT. Encoded protein: CASSPGQFHSPLHF.

The J gene is TRBJ1-1, the V gene TRBV7-8, with D uncertain. CDR1 and CDR2 from the germline V gene are SGHVS and FQNEAQ. This CDR3 is 15 amino acids long. With 1 base removed from V and 9 bases from J, the gap between germline ends came to 18 bases. For the CDR3, the DNA is TGTGCCAGCAGCTTAGGGAGTACTGCTATTGGGCAAGCTTTCTTT. Translating it yields CASSLGSTAIGQAFF. The variable domain in full, with the rest retrieved from reference TRBV7-8 and TRBJ1-1, is GAGVSQSPRYKVAKRGQDVALRCDPISGHVSLFWYQQALGQGPEFLTYFQNEAQLDKSGLPSDRFFAERPEGSVSTLKIQRTQQEDSAVYLCASSLGSTAIGQAFFGQGTRLTVV.

The chain links TRBV4-2 to TRBJ2-5, with 9 nucleotides matching TRBD2. The germline gives CDR1 LGHNA, CDR2 YNFKEQ. This CDR3 is built from 17 residues. With 1 base clipped from V and 5 bases from J, the junction kept 11 bases outside the gene matches. The CDR3 DNA sequence: TGTGCCAGCAGCCAAGGGGACGGCGGGGGGGCCGCGGAGACCCAGTACTTC. It yields the protein CASSQGDGGGAAETQYF.

The V and J genes are TRBV19 and TRBJ1-6; perhaps TRBD1 as D (6 bases). The germline CDR1 and CDR2 sequences are LNHDA and SQIVND (reference sequence). This CDR3 region has 15 residues. V was trimmed by 2 bases and J by 7 bases, leaving 12 bases between them. The CDR3 DNA sequence: TGTGCCAGTAGTATATCGGGGGCCCGGAATTCACCCCTCCACTTT. Residues: CASSISGARNSPLHF.

CDR3 region: CASSLATGADEAFF. The CDR3 coding sequence is TGTGCCAGCAGCTTGGCAACGGGCGCCGATGAAGCTTTCTTT. The chain carries TRBV5-4 and TRBJ1-1; the D is unclear. Germline values: CDR1 SGHNT, CDR2 YYREEE (reference sequence). The V and J ends lost 0 bases and 7 bases respectively, with 13 bases between them. The CDR3 length is 14 residues.

The rearrangement joins TRBV12-3 or TRBV12-4 to TRBJ1-2; 7 nucleotides align to TRBD1. The CDR3 is 13 amino acids. Trimming cost V 4 bases and J 5 bases; bases outside gene matches: 4. The CDR3 loop reads CASSSDRTYGYTF. The DNA for the CDR3 is TGTGCCAGCAGTTCGGACAGGACGTATGGCTACACCTTC.

J is TRBJ2-3 and V is TRBV30, with 7 bases fitting TRBD2. After removal of 8 bases from V and 8 bases from J, the junction contained 13 bases not matched to a gene. CDR1 and CDR2 (germline): GTSNPN, SVGIG (reference sequence). The CDR3 length is 13 residues. Written as DNA, the CDR3 is TGTGCCGCTTTAATACCCGGGGGGAGTACGCAGTATTTT. This encodes CAALIPGGSTQYF.

This chain uses TRBV7-8 with TRBJ2-3, with 8 nucleotides matching TRBD2. From germline, CDR1 is SGHVS and CDR2 FQNEAQ. This CDR3 comprises 17 residues. The junction had 12 bases not matched to a gene; V was cut back by 5 bases and J by 2 bases. The CDR3 reads CASSATATSGPTDTQYF. CDR3 in DNA: TGTGCCAGCAGCGCGACCGCCACTAGCGGTCCCACAGATACGCAGTATTTT.

This clone was observed a few times. The rearrangement joins TRBV5-8 to TRBJ2-2; 8 nucleotides match TRBD1. V dropped 4 bases and J dropped 6; count of bases not matched to a gene: 11. This CDR3 is built from 16 residues. Germline V gene sequence: CDR1 SGHTS, CDR2 YDEGEE. CDR3 sequence: CASSKDRVPGAGELFF. As DNA, the CDR3 is TGTGCCAGCAGCAAGGACAGGGTTCCAGGGGCCGGGGAGCTGTTTTTT.

V and J are TRBV2 and TRBJ1-5; 7 positions match TRBD1. V shed 4 bases, J shed 2 bases, and the junction held 8 bases outside the gene matches. The CDR3 runs to 16 residues. The germline CDR1 and CDR2 sequences are SNHLY and FYNNEI. The CDR3 reads CASSGIRDRGNQPQHF. CDR3 bases: TGTGCCAGCAGTGGAATCCGGGACAGAGGCAATCAGCCCCAGCATTTT.

This clone was detected only once. V gene TRBV7-8 combines with J gene TRBJ1-5; a weak D match, TRBD1 (6 bases). The germline CDR1 and CDR2 sequences are SGHVS and FQNEAQ. V was cut by 5 bases and J by 0 bases, with 17 bases left in between. The CDR3 runs 17 residues. DNA of the CDR3: TGTGCCAGCAGCCGGGCGGACAGTCTTTATAGCAATCAGCCCCAGCATTTT. It specifies CASSRADSLYSNQPQHF.

The chain recombines TRBV5-6 with TRBJ1-1, with a possible D match to TRBD1 (6 bases). Looked up from germline, CDR1 is SGHDT and CDR2 is YYEEEE. Trimming cost V 0 bases and J 6 bases, with 12 bases left between them. The CDR3 is 14 amino acids. The CDR3 reads CASSLGLGAAEAFF. DNA of the CDR3: TGTGCCAGCAGCTTGGGGTTGGGGGCCGCTGAAGCTTTCTTT.

This clone was detected once. The gene calls are TRBV28 and TRBJ1-2; D not resolved. Germline-derived CDR1 and CDR2 are MDHEN and SYDVKM. The CDR3 covers 14 residues. V shed 1 base and J shed 6 bases, with 12 bases lying between them. CDR3: CASSLFTVSDGYTF. As DNA, the CDR3 is TGTGCCAGCAGTTTATTTACAGTCTCGGATGGCTACACCTTC.

The CDR3 nucleotides are TGTGCCATCATTATCAGGACACCCCTAAGTCAGAAACTGTTTTTT. Residues: CAIIIRTPLSQKLFF. This chain uses TRBV2 with TRBJ1-4, with D possibly TRBD1 on 5 matching bases. The length of the CDR3 is 15 residues. Trimming pared 10 bases from V and 11 bases from J, leaving 26 bases between. The germline V gene encodes CDR1 SNHLY and CDR2 FYNNEI.

The gene calls are TRBV7-7 and TRBJ2-2; D uncertain. The CDR3 length is 14 residues. Trimming took 3 bases from V and 0 from J, leaving 5 bases between them. The germline CDR1 and CDR2 sequences are SSHAT and FNYEAQ (reference sequence). As DNA, the CDR3 is TGTGCCAGCAGCTTGACTCCGAACACCGGGGAGCTGTTTTTT. Encoded protein: CASSLTPNTGELFF.